This T cell receptor beta chain was identified in a study of CD8 T cells in Susac syndrome. The CDR3 loop spans 13 amino acids. The V gene lost 0 bases and the J gene lost 7 bases, with 10 bases spanning the gap. CDR1 is SGHRS and CDR2 is YFSETQ in the germline V gene. An input of about 0.45 to 1 ug of RNA was subjected to reverse transcription using random hexamers. Amplification of the TCR beta CDR3 was carried out by immunoSEQ multiplex PCR, which spanned a total of 54 Vbeta and 13 Jbeta segments. TCRdb itself ran the immunoSEQ multiplex PCR reads through MiXCR, one entry per CDR3 protein. The sample lists more than 200,000 distinct CDR3 sequences, approximately 92% occurring once. Peripheral blood CD8+ and CD4+ T cells were profiled by TCR beta sequencing. Each multiple sclerosis control was a treatment-naive patient with relapsing-remitting disease that was either stable or active. The authors negatively isolated CD8+ and CD4+ T cells and FACS-enriched TEMRA cells.

The specimen was CD4+ T cells from PBMCs. The chain is built from TRBV5-1 and TRBJ1-2, with TRBD1 as a possible D gene (6 bases). The TCR comes from a human donor with multiple sclerosis. CDR3 region: CASSLDRVPGYTF. The CDR3 nucleotides are TGCGCCAGCAGCTTGGACAGGGTACCTGGCTACACCTTC. The full variable domain, its missing parts supplied by reference TRBV5-1 and TRBJ1-2, is KAGVTQTPRYLIKTRGQQVTLSCSPISGHRSVSWYQQTPGQGLQFLFEYFSETQRNKGNFPGRFSGRQFSNSRSEMNVSTLELGDSALYLCASSLDRVPGYTFGSGTRLTVV.